The rows below give T cell receptor beta chains drawn from one sample of a study of tumor-infiltrating lymphocytes in primary liver carcinoma. A single record per CDR3 protein comes from TCRdb applying MiXCR to the multiplex PCR reads. The sample includes fewer than 90,000 distinct CDR3 sequences, approximately 70% of them seen just once. The sample taken for sequencing was liver tumor tissue from sampling region 1. These TCRs come from a man aged 40-50 years with primary liver carcinoma and hepatitis B virus infection. CDR3s include the opening cysteine and the closing phenylalanine or tryptophan. Fields, in order: D gene, clone size, V gene, CDR3 length, J gene, CDR3 protein, CDR3 DNA. D genes are given only for firm matches. Some rows have no size entry. The others give once, few or many, or a class for an expanded clone.

-,-,TRBV19,16,TRBJ1-1,CASSRKGIGARTEAFF,TGTGCCAGTAGTCGAAAGGGGATCGGGGCGCGGACTGAAGCTTTCTTT
TRBD2,-,TRBV10-1,15,TRBJ2-1,CASSESTSGRSEQFF,TGCGCCAGCAGTGAGTCGACTAGCGGTAGGAGTGAGCAGTTCTTC
TRBD2,few,TRBV6-5,15,TRBJ2-1,CGSNPGLAAYNEQFF,TGTGGCAGCAATCCGGGACTAGCGGCATACAATGAGCAGTTCTTC
TRBD1,medium-sized,TRBV11-1,14,TRBJ1-1,CASSLPTGVTEAFF,TGTGCCAGCAGCTTACCGACAGGGGTTACTGAAGCTTTCTTT
-,-,TRBV4-1,17,TRBJ1-1,CASCQNPSRAWNSEAFF,TGCGCCAGCTGCCAAAACCCCTCGAGGGCCTGGAACTCTGAAGCTTTCTTT
-,-,TRBV5-1,13,TRBJ2-7,CASTLSRGLERYF,TGCGCCAGCACGCTCAGTAGAGGTTTAGAGCGGTACTTC
TRBD1,many,TRBV7-8,15,TRBJ1-4,CASSLATGGHEKLFF,TGTGCCAGCAGCTTGGCGACAGGGGGTCACGAAAAACTGTTTTTT
TRBD1,-,TRBV5-4,16,TRBJ2-1,CASNRQGATSYNEQFF,TGTGCCAGCAACCGACAGGGGGCCACCTCCTACAACGAGCAGTTCTTC
-,-,TRBV11-2,13,TRBJ2-5,CASSTGILLSQYF,TGTGCCAGCTCGACGGGGATATTATTGTCCCAGTACTTC
-,-,TRBV18,14,TRBJ2-2,CASSPLPGTGELFF,TGTGCCAGCTCACCTCTACCCGGGACCGGGGAGCTGTTTTTT
-,-,TRBV2,14,TRBJ2-7,CASTGGGVSYEQYF,TGTGCCAGCACCGGAGGGGGGGTCTCCTACGAGCAGTACTTC
-,-,TRBV4-1,16,TRBJ2-7,CAGSQLTSRRTYEQYF,TGCGCCGGCAGCCAACTCACTAGCAGGAGGACCTACGAGCAGTACTTC
-,-,TRBV4-2,14,TRBJ1-2,CASSHDDGDYGYAF,TGTGCCAGCAGCCATGATGACGGAGACTATGGCTACGCCTTC
-,-,TRBV12-3/TRBV12-4,12,TRBJ2-3,CAITEDTDMQYF,TGTGCCATCACTGAAGACACAGATATGCAGTATTTT